This T cell receptor (beta chain) comes out of a study of OX40 agonist ivuxolimab in advanced cancers. Study as a whole: Patients undergoing dose escalation presented with hepatocellular carcinoma, melanoma, renal cell or head and neck cancer.

Repertoires were generated with immunoSEQ multiplex PCR, while TCRdb's copy carries only in-frame clones and drops some. The sample holds about 93,000 clones, 94% seen once. The CDR3 contains 15 residues. Germline CDR1 is SGHVS and CDR2 is FNYEAQ. On this clone: Relative to the germline gene, one junction end is altered; a read error may explain this.

Samples were taken at baseline and on day 1 of cycles 4 and 7. The TCR sequence derives from an adult with an advanced solid tumor such as melanoma, head and neck, liver or kidney cancer. The specimen comprised CD4+ or CD8+ T cells sorted from blood, sampled in a trial of the OX40 agonist ivuxolimab. This chain connects TRBV7-6 to TRBJ2-2, with 7 bases that match TRBD2. CDR3 nucleotide sequence: TGTGCCAGCAGCCTAGCGGTCGGCGCGGCGGGGGAGCTGTTTTTT. It yields the protein CASSLAVGAAGELFF.